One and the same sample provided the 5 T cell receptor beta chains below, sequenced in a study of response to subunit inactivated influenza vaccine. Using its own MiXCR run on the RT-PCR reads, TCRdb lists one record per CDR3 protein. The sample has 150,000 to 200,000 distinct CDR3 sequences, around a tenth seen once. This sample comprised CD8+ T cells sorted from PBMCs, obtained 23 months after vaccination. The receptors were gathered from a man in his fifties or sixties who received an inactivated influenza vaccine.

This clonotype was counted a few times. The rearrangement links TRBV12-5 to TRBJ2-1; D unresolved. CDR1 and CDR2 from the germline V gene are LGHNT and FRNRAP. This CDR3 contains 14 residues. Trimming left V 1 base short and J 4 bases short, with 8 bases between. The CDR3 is CASGLGVLYNEQFF. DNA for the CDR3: TGTGCTAGTGGTTTGGGCGTCCTTTACAATGAGCAGTTCTTC.

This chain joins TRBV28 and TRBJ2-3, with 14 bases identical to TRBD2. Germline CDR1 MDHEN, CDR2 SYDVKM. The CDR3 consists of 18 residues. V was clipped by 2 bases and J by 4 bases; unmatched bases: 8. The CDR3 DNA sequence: TGTGCCAGCAGTTTAATCCCGACTAGCGGGAGGGCTCCAGATACGCAGTATTTT. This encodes CASSLIPTSGRAPDTQYF.

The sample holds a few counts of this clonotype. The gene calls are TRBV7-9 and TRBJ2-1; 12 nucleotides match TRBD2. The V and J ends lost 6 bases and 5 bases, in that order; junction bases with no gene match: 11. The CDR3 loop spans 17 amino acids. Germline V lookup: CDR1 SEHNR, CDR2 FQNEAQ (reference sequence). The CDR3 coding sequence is TGTGCCAGCAGTCCGCCGGGACTAGCGGGTAGTCACAATGAGCAGTTCTTC. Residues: CASSPPGLAGSHNEQFF.

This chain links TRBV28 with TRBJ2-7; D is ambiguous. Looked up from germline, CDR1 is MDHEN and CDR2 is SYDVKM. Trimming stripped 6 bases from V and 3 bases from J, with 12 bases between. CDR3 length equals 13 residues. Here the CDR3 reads CASRPLRLYEQYF. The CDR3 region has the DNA TGTGCCAGCAGACCCCTTCGACTCTACGAGCAGTACTTC.

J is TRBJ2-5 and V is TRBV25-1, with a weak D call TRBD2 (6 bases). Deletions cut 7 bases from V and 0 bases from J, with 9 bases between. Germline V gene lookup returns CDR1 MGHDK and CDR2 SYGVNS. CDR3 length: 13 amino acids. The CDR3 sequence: CASTSGYQETQYF. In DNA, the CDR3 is TGTGCCAGCACCAGCGGGTACCAAGAGACCCAGTACTTC.